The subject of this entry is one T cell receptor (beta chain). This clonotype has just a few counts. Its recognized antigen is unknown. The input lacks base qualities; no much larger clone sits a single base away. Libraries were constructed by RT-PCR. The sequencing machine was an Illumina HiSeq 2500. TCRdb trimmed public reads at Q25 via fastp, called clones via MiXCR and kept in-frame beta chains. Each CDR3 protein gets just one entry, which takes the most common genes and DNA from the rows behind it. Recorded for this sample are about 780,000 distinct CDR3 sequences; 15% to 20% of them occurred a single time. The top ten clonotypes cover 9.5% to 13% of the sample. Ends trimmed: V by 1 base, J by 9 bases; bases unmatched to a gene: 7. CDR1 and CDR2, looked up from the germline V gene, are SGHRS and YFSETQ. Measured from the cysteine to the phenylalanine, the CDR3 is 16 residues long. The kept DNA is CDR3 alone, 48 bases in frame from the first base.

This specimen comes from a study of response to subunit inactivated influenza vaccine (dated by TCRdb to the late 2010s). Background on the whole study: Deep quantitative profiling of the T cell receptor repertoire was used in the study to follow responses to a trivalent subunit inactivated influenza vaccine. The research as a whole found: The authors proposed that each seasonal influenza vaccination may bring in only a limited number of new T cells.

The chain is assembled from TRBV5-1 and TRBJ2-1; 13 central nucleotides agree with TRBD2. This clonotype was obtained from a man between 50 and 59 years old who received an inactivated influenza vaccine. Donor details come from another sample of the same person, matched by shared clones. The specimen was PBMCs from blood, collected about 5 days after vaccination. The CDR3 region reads CASSLSGLAGDTEQFF. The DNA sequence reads TGCGCCAGCAGCTTGTCTGGACTAGCGGGAGACACTGAGCAGTTCTTC. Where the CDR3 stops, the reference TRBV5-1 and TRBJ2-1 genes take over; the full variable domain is KAGVTQTPRYLIKTRGQQVTLSCSPISGHRSVSWYQQTPGQGLQFLFEYFSETQRNKGNFPGRFSGRQFSNSRSEMNVSTLELGDSALYLCASSLSGLAGDTEQFFGPGTRLTVL.